Below, 10 T cell receptor beta chains from the same sample are listed, as sequenced in a study of blood T cell repertoires in COVID-19. Data came from immunoSEQ multiplex PCR; TCRdb stores just in-frame clones and leaves some out. The sample has 200,000 to 250,000 clones, around 92% seen once. Material for sequencing was peripheral blood. These receptors originate from a man aged 25 to 45 with acute or convalescent COVID-19.

The chain carries TRBV5-4 and TRBJ2-3; tentative D call: TRBD2 (6 bases). Per the germline V gene, CDR1 is SGHNT and CDR2 is YYREEE (reference sequence). The CDR3 covers 15 residues. Trimming stripped 2 bases from V and 3 bases from J, with 13 bases between. The CDR3 coding sequence is TGTGCCAGCAGCTTCACAGGTCGGGGGACAGATACGCAGTATTTT. Protein sequence: CASSFTGRGTDTQYF.

In DNA, the CDR3 is TGTGCCAGTAATCTGCAGGGAAACACTGAAGCTTTCTTT. This sequence encodes CASNLQGNTEAFF. The rearrangement links TRBV19 to TRBJ1-1; D perhaps matches TRBD1 (5 bases). Trimming left V 7 bases short and J 2 bases short, with 11 bases between. The germline CDR1 and CDR2 sequences are LNHDA and SQIVND (reference sequence). This CDR3 region has 13 residues. Full variable domain (missing parts from reference TRBV19 and TRBJ1-1): DGGITQSPKYLFRKEGQNVTLSCEQNLNHDAMYWYRQDPGQGLRLIYYSQIVNDFQKGDIAEGYSVSREKKESFPLTVTSAQKNPTAFYLCASNLQGNTEAFFGQGTRLTVV.

This chain uses TRBV9 with TRBJ1-4, with D possibly TRBD1 on 6 matching bases. This CDR3 is 14 amino acids long. The germline CDR1 and CDR2 sequences are SGDLS and YYNGEE. Trimming shortened V by 3 bases and J by 8 bases, and 14 bases separated the two germline ends. For the CDR3, the DNA is TGTGCCAGCAGCGCAGGGGAATCGGACGAAAAACTGTTTTTT. This sequence encodes CASSAGESDEKLFF.

The DNA of the CDR3 is TGTGCCAGCAGTTCAGGGGTATCTGGGGCCAACGTCCTGACTTTC. Translation: CASSSGVSGANVLTF. The chain recombines TRBV5-5 with TRBJ2-6, with D perhaps TRBD1 (6 bases). CDR1 and CDR2 (germline): SGHKS, YYEKEE (reference sequence). CDR3 size: 15 residues. With 5 bases removed from V and 1 base from J, the gap between germline ends came to 10 bases.

The rearrangement joins TRBV30 to TRBJ1-3; D is unclear. Germline lookup yields CDR1 GTSNPN and CDR2 SVGIG (reference sequence). The CDR3 consists of 16 residues. Trimming pared 1 base from V and 0 bases from J, leaving 13 bases between. The CDR3 protein is CAWSETTPRSGNTIYF. The CDR3 nucleotides are TGTGCCTGGAGTGAGACGACTCCCCGCTCTGGAAACACCATATATTTT.

The V call is TRBV14, the J call TRBJ1-3; TRBD1 agrees at 12 bases. CDR1 is SGHDN, CDR2 FVKESK, per germline. This CDR3 has 18 residues. With V trimmed by 4 bases and J by 2 bases, 9 bases remained unmatched. CDR3 bases: TGTGCCAGCAGCCTCCGGGACAGGGGGCTTCCACCTGGAAACACCATATATTTT. It encodes CASSLRDRGLPPGNTIYF.

The chain is built from TRBV21-1 and TRBJ2-6; whether TRBD1, the table's D call, matches the DNA was not checked. TRBV21-1 is deemed a pseudogene. The CDR3 spans 19 residues. This chain's CDR3 is CASSDRDRAVPPGANVLTF. The CDR3 nucleotides are TGTGCCAGCAGCGACCGGGACAGGGCGGTCCCCCCTGGGGCCAACGTCCTGACTTTC.

This chain connects TRBV19 to TRBJ2-1, with a possible D match to TRBD2 (6 bases). The CDR3 has 15 residues. Germline CDR1 LNHDA, CDR2 SQIVND (reference sequence). V was clipped by 4 bases and J by 6 bases, with 16 bases between them. The DNA for the CDR3 is TGTGCCAGTAGTAGGGGCTTTGGGGGAGGCAATGAGCAGTTCTTC. Amino acid sequence: CASSRGFGGGNEQFF.

The chain recombines TRBV6-2 or TRBV6-3 with TRBJ1-2; 7 nucleotides match TRBD1. The CDR3 extends over 12 amino acids. J was trimmed by 3 bases and V by 5 bases; bases with no gene match: 0. CDR1 is MNHEY and CDR2 is SVGEGT in the germline V gene. The CDR3 sequence: CASSDRDYGYTF. CDR3 DNA sequence: TGTGCCAGCAGTGACAGGGACTATGGCTACACCTTC.

The genes are TRBV5-1 and TRBJ1-5, with D possibly being TRBD1 (6 bases). Germline V gene data show CDR1 as SGHRS and CDR2 as YFSETQ. This CDR3 is 13 amino acids long. Trimming took off 0 bases at V and 12 bases at J, with 13 bases between the two ends. The CDR3 sequence: CASSLETGRFQHF. CDR3 nucleotides: TGCGCCAGCAGCTTGGAGACAGGTCGCTTCCAGCATTTT.